The subject of this entry is one TCR beta chain. Antigen unknown. V lost 1 base and J 1 base, leaving 13 bases between the germline ends. Germline CDR1 and CDR2: SGHRS and YFSETQ. The CDR3 loop spans 16 amino acids. The entry originates in a study of STAT5B mutations in CD4+ large granular lymphocyte leukemia. The survey-level immunoSEQ assay was used. The method was immunoSEQ multiplex PCR; TCRdb's version includes in-frame clones alone and lacks a portion of them. The data hold about 50,000 clones, with roughly four fifths observed a single time. Regarding the study as a whole: Patient CD4-sorted repertoires stayed more clonal than healthy ones after leukemic-clone removal. Higher CD4+ than CD8+ T-LGLL clonality might reflect small sample size.

This TCR derives from a human donor in good health. The V gene is TRBV5-1, the J gene TRBJ2-3; no definite D call. The sequencing sample was made of CD4+ T cells from blood buffy coats. The CDR3 coding sequence is TGCGCCAGCAGCTTGACCCCTTCTTCGGGCACAGATACGCAGTATTTT. The encoded protein is CASSLTPSSGTDTQYF.